This T cell receptor (beta chain) came from a study of cytomegalovirus exposure and HLA in healthy donors. Study results and caveats: Available immune exposure information covered CMV serostatus only. For most TCR sequences rarity was the rule, although some public TCRs occurred in many donors. When analyzed later, a missense DCLRE1C variant was found to be linked to TCR beta V- and J-gene trimming.

The PCR used 60 Vbeta and 13 Jbeta primers. Here immunoSEQ multiplex PCR was the method, and the copy in TCRdb shows in-frame clones only, minus some. The sample lists fewer than 95,000 clones, 75% to 90% occurring once. Germline V gene data show CDR1 as SGHDT and CDR2 as YYEEEE. This CDR3 is 13 amino acids long. V lost 2 bases, J lost 6 bases, and 10 bases lay in between. With respect to this clone: The antigen is not known.

The sequencing input was PBMCs. This TCR came from a man aged 35 to 55 in good health and CMV-seropositive. V gene TRBV5-6 combines with J gene TRBJ2-3; a possible D gene is TRBD1 (6 bases). The CDR3 reads CASSFQGTDTQYF. The DNA for the CDR3 is TGTGCCAGCAGCTTTCAGGGGACCGATACGCAGTATTTT.